This TCR beta chain was found in a study of blood T cell repertoires in COVID-19. This CDR3 has 15 residues. J gave up 9 bases and V 5 bases, and 6 bases lay outside the gene matches. CDR1 and CDR2 from the germline V gene are SEHNR and FQNEAQ (reference sequence). Participant reports of clinical history set cohort assignment. The method was immunoSEQ multiplex PCR; TCRdb's version includes in-frame clones alone and lacks a portion of them. The sample holds about 260,000 clones; about nine tenths are singletons and the top ten take 0.85% to 0.9%. The TCR comes from a man aged 45-65 years who had been exposed to COVID-19. This chain links TRBV7-9 with TRBJ1-6, with 11 bases matching TRBD1. Specimen: PBMCs or T cells enriched from blood (not recorded which). Here the CDR3 DNA reads TGTGCCAGCAGCCTGGGACAGGGGGGAATTTCACCCCTCCACTTT. It is translated as CASSLGQGGISPLHF. The full variable domain, in which reference TRBV7-9 and TRBJ1-6 provide the parts outside the CDR3, is DTGVSQNPRHKITKRGQNVTFRCDPISEHNRLYWYRQTLGQGPEFLTYFQNEAQLEKSRLLSDRFSAERPKGSFSTLEIQRTEQGDSAMYLCASSLGQGGISPLHFGNGTRLTVT.